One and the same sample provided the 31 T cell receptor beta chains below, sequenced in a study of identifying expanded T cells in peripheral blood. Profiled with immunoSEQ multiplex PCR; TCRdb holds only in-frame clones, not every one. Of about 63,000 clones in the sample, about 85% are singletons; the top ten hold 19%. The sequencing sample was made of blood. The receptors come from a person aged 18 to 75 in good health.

As DNA, the CDR3 is TGTGCCAGCAGTGAATCTGGGGGCAGGAATCAGCCCCAGCATTTT. It encodes CASSESGGRNQPQHF. The chain couples TRBV2 to TRBJ1-5; weak D call: TRBD1 (6 bases). Germline values: CDR1 SNHLY, CDR2 FYNNEI. The CDR3 runs to 15 residues. V was pared by 2 bases and J by 4 bases, with 12 bases between.

CDR3 nucleotide sequence: TGTGCCAGCAGTGCCACGGTCGGCGACTACAATGAGCAGTTCTTC. This encodes CASSATVGDYNEQFF. The V gene is TRBV28, the J gene TRBJ2-1; D unresolved. V gave up 5 bases and J gave up 3 bases, with 14 bases separating them. This CDR3 comprises 15 residues. Germline CDR1 is MDHEN and CDR2 is SYDVKM.

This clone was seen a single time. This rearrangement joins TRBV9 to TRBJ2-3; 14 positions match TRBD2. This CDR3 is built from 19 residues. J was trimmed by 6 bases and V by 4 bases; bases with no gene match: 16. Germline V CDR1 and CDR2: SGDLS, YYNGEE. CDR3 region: CASSHRLAGGPGVMDTQYF. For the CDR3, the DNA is TGTGCCAGCAGCCATCGACTAGCGGGAGGGCCAGGGGTTATGGATACGCAGTATTTT.

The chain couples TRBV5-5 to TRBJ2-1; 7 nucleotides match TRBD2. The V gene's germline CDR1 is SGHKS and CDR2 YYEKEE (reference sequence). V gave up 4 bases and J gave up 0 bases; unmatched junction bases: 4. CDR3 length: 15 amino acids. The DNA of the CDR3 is TGTGCCAGCAGCGGGGAGGGTGGCTCCTACAATGAGCAGTTCTTC. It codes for CASSGEGGSYNEQFF.

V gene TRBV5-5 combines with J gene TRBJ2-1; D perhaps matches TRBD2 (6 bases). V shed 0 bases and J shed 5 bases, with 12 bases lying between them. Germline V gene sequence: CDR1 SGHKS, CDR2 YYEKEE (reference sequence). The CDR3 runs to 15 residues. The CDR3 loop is CASSLVQGGNNEQFF. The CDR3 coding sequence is TGTGCCAGCAGCTTGGTTCAGGGAGGTAACAATGAGCAGTTCTTC.

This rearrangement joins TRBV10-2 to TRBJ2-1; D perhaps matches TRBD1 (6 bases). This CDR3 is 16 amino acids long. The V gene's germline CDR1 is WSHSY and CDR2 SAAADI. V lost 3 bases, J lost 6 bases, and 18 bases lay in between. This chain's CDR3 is CASSDGAGDFFNEQFF. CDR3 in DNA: TGCGCCAGCAGTGATGGAGCAGGGGATTTTTTCAATGAGCAGTTCTTC.

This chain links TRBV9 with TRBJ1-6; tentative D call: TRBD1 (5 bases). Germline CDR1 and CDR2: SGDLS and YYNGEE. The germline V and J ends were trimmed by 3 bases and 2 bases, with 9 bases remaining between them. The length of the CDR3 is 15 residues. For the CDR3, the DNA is TGTGCCAGCAGCGCGAGGGGCGCCTATAATTCACCCCTCCACTTT. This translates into CASSARGAYNSPLHF. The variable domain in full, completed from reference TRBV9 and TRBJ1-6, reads DSGVTQTPKHLITATGQRVTLRCSPRSGDLSVYWYQQSLDQGLQFLIQYYNGEERAKGNILERFSAQQFPDLHSELNLSSLELGDSALYFCASSARGAYNSPLHFGNGTRLTVT.

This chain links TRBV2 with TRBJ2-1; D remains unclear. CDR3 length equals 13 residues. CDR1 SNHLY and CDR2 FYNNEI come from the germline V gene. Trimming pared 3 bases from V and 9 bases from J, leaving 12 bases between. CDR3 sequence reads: CASSDRAVTEQFF. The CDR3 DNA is TGTGCCAGCAGTGATAGGGCAGTAACTGAGCAGTTCTTC.

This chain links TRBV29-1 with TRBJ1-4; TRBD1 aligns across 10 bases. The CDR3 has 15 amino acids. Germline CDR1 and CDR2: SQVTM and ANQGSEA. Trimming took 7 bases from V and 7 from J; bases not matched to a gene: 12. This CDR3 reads CSAGTTGGASEKLFF. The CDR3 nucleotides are TGCAGCGCCGGAACGACAGGGGGCGCGTCTGAAAAACTGTTTTTT. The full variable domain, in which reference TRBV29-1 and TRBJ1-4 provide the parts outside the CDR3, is SAVISQKPSRDICQRGTSLTIQCQVDSQVTMMFWYRQQPGQSLTLIATANQGSEATYESGFVIDKFPISRPNLTFSTLTVSNMSPEDSSIYLCSAGTTGGASEKLFFGSGTQLSVL.

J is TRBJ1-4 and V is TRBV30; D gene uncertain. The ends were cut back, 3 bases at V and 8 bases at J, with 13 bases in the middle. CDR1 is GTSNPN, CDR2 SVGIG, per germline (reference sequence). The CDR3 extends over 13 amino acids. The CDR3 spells CAWRFPNGEKLFF. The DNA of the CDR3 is TGTGCCTGGAGATTCCCAAACGGGGAAAAACTGTTTTTT. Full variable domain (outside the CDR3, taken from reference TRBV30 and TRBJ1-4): SQTIHQWPATLVQPVGSPLSLECTVEGTSNPNLYWYRQAAGRGLQLLFYSVGIGQISSEVPQNLSASRPQDRQFILSSKKLLLSDSGFYLCAWRFPNGEKLFFGSGTQLSVL.

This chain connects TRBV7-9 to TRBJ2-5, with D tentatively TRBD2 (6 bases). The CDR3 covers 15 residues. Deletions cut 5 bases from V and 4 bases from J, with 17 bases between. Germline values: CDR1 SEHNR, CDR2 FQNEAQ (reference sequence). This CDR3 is CASSLFGGDRETQYF. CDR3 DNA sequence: TGTGCCAGCAGCCTATTCGGGGGAGACCGAGAGACCCAGTACTTC.

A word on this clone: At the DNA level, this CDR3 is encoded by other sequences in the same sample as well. CDR3 sequence (DNA): TGTGCCAGCAGTTTAAACAGAGGCACAGATACGCAGTATTTT. Amino acids: CASSLNRGTDTQYF. This rearrangement joins TRBV27 to TRBJ2-3; no definite D call. The ends were cut back, 2 bases at V and 1 base at J, with 7 bases in the middle. Germline assignment: CDR1 MNHEY and CDR2 SMNVEV (reference sequence). The CDR3 contains 14 residues.

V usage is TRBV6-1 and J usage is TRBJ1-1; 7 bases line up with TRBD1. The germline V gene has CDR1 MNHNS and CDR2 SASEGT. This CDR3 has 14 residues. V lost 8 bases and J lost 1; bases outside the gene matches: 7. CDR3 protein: CASREGQTNTEAFF. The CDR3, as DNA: TGTGCCAGCCGGGAGGGACAGACGAACACTGAAGCTTTCTTT.

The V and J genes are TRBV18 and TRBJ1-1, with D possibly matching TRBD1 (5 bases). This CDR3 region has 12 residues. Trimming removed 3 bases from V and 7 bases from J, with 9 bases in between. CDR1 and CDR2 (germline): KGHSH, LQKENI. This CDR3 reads CASSPLGDEAFF. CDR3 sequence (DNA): TGTGCCAGCTCACCTCTGGGGGATGAAGCTTTCTTT.

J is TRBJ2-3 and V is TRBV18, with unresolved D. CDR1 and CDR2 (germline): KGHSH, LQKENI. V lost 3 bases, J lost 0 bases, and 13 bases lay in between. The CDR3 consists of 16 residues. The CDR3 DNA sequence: TGTGCCAGCTCACCCGGTGGGCGGAAGAGCACAGATACGCAGTATTTT. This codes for CASSPGGRKSTDTQYF.

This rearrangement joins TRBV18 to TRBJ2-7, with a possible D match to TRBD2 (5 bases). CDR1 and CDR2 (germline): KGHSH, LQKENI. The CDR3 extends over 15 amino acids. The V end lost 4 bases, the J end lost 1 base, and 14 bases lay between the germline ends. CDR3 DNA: TGTGCCAGCTCACGCCCGGGTCCGGGATCCTACGAGCAGTACGTC. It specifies CASSRPGPGSYEQYV.

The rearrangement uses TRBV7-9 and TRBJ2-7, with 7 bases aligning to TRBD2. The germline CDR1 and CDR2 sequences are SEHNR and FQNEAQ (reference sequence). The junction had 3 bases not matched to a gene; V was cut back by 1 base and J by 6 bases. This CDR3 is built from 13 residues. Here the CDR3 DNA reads TGTGCCAGCAGCTTAGGGCCGGGAGGCGAGCAGTACGTC. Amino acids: CASSLGPGGEQYV.

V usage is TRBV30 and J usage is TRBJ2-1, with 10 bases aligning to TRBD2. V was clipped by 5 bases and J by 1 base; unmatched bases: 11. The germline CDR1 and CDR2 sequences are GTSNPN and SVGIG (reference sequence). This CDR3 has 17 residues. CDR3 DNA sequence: TGTGCCTGGGAAGTCCCTCTAGCGGGAGCGTCCTACAATGAGCAGTTCTTC. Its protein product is CAWEVPLAGASYNEQFF.

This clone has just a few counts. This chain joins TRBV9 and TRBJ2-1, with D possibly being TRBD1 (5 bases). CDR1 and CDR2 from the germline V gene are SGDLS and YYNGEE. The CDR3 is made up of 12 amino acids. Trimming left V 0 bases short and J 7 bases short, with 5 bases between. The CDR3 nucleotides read TGTGCCAGCAGCGTAGGACAGAATGAGCAGTTCTTC. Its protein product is CASSVGQNEQFF.

The CDR3 region is CASSQELGLAGGLSYEQYF. In DNA, the CDR3 is TGCGCCAGCAGCCAAGAGTTGGGACTAGCGGGAGGGCTTTCCTACGAGCAGTACTTC. The chain combines TRBV4-3 with TRBJ2-7; TRBD2 matches 16 bases. The CDR3 length is 19 residues. From germline, CDR1 is LGHNA and CDR2 YSLEER. V was clipped by 0 bases and J by 1 base; unmatched bases: 6.

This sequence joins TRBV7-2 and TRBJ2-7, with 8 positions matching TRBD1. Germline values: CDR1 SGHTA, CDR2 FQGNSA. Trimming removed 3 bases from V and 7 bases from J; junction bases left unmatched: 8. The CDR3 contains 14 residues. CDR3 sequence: CASSLTDRAWEQYF. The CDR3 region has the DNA TGTGCCAGCAGCTTGACGGACAGGGCGTGGGAGCAGTACTTC.

The CDR3 loop reads CASGLVAGANTGELFF. DNA for the CDR3: TGTGCTAGTGGTTTGGTTGCGGGGGCGAACACCGGGGAGCTGTTTTTT. The J gene is TRBJ2-2, the V gene TRBV12-5, with 7 bases aligning to TRBD2. CDR3 length: 16 residues. V lost 0 bases and J lost 0; bases outside the gene matches: 1. The germline V gene has CDR1 LGHNT and CDR2 FRNRAP. The complete variable domain, with remaining parts taken from reference TRBV12-5 and TRBJ2-2, reads DARVTQTPRHKVTEMGQEVTMRCQPILGHNTVFWYRQTMMQGLELLAYFRNRAPLDDSGMPKDRFSAEMPDATLATLKIQPSEPRDSAVYFCASGLVAGANTGELFFGEGSRLTVL.

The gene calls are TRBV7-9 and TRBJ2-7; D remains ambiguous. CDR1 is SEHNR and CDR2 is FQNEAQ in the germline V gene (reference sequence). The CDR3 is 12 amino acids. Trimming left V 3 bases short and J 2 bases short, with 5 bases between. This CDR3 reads CASSFSAYEQYF. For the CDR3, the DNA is TGTGCCAGCAGCTTTTCCGCCTACGAGCAGTACTTC. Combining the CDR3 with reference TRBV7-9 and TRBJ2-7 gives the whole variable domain DTGVSQNPRHKITKRGQNVTFRCDPISEHNRLYWYRQTLGQGPEFLTYFQNEAQLEKSRLLSDRFSAERPKGSFSTLEIQRTEQGDSAMYLCASSFSAYEQYFGPGTRLTVT.

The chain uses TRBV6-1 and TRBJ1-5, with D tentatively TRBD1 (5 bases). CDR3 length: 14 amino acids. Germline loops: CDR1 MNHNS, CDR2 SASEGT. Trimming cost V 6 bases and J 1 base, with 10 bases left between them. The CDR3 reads CASSQTVSNQPQHF. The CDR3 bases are TGTGCCAGCAGCCAGACAGTGAGCAATCAGCCCCAGCATTTT.

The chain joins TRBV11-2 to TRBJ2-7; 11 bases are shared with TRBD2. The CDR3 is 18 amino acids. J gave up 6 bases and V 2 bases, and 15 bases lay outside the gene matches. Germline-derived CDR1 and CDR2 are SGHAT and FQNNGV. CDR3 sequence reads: CASSLTSGSGWGGGEQYF. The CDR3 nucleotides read TGTGCCAGCAGCTTAACTAGCGGGAGTGGTTGGGGGGGAGGCGAGCAGTACTTC. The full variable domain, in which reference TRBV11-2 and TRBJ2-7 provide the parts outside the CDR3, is EAGVAQSPRYKIIEKRQSVAFWCNPISGHATLYWYQQILGQGPKLLIQFQNNGVVDDSQLPKDRFSAERLKGVDSTLKIQPAKLEDSAVYLCASSLTSGSGWGGGEQYFGPGTRLTVT.

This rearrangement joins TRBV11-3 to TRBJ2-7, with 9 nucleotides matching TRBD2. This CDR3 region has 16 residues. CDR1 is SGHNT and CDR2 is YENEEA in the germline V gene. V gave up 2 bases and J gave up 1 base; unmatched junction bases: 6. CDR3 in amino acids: CASSLRAGGSSYEQYF. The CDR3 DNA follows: TGTGCCAGCAGCTTACGAGCGGGAGGCTCGTCCTACGAGCAGTACTTC. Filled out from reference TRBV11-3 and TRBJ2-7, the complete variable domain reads EAGVVQSPRYKIIEKKQPVAFWCNPISGHNTLYWYLQNLGQGPELLIRYENEEAVDDSQLPKDRFSAERLKGVDSTLKIQPAELGDSAVYLCASSLRAGGSSYEQYFGPGTRLTVT.

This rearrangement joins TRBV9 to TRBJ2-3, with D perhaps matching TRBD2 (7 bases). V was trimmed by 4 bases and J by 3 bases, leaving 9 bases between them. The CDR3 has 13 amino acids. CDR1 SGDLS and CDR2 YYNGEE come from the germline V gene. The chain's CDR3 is CASSRGGTDTQYF. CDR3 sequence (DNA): TGTGCCAGCAGCAGGGGGGGGACAGATACGCAGTATTTT.

The CDR3 DNA is TGTGCCAGCAGCCTCCACACATCCCCCTACGAGCAGTACTTC. It codes for CASSLHTSPYEQYF. V gene TRBV7-2 combines with J gene TRBJ2-7, with D uncertain. Germline V gene lookup returns CDR1 SGHTA and CDR2 FQGNSA. The CDR3 spans 14 residues. Trimming took 5 bases from V and 2 from J, leaving 13 bases between them.

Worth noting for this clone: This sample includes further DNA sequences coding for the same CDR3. CDR3 coding DNA: TGTGCCAGCAGCTTAACGGGGAATGAGCAGTTCTTC. Protein: CASSLTGNEQFF. The J gene is TRBJ2-1, the V gene TRBV7-3; D unclear. This CDR3 region has 12 residues. CDR1 and CDR2 (germline): SGHTA, FQGTGA. The V end lost 0 bases, the J end lost 7 bases, and 4 bases lay between the germline ends.

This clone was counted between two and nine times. CDR3 coding DNA: TGTGCCAGCAGTGTAGCTCGCTCCTACGAGCAGTACGTC. Encoded protein: CASSVARSYEQYV. J is TRBJ2-7 and V is TRBV6-1; D gene uncertain. This CDR3 contains 13 residues. Germline CDR1 MNHNS, CDR2 SASEGT. Trimming removed 4 bases from V and 0 bases from J, with 7 bases in between.

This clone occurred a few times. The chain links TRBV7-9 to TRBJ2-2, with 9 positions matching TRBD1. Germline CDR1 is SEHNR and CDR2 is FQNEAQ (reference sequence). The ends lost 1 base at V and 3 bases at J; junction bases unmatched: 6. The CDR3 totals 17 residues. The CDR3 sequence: CASSLGDREYDTGELFF. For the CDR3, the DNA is TGTGCCAGCAGCTTAGGGGACAGGGAATATGACACCGGGGAGCTGTTTTTT.